These T cell receptor beta chains were read from a single sample in a study of identical twins. TCRdb used MiXCR to reprocess the 5' RACE reads, holding one entry per CDR3 protein. Of some 590,000 distinct CDR3 sequences in the sample, just under 10% were seen once. This sample also belongs to another study, concerning yellow fever vaccine responses in identical twins.

Sequencing was performed on PBMCs. These receptor sequences come from a woman younger than 30 in good health. The CDR3 runs from the conserved cysteine through the conserved F or W.

J gene: TRBJ1-6; V gene: TRBV6-5; CDR3 protein: CASSYAGDRGQGSPLHF
J gene: TRBJ2-2; V gene: TRBV12-3/TRBV12-4; CDR3 protein: CASNANTGELFF
J gene: TRBJ2-3; V gene: TRBV7-2; CDR3 protein: CASSLAIGRGGMDTQYF
J gene: TRBJ2-7; V gene: TRBV7-9; CDR3 protein: CASSSSDLKSYEQYF
J gene: TRBJ2-3; V gene: TRBV20-1; CDR3 protein: CSARGSGRATDTQYF
J gene: TRBJ2-2; V gene: TRBV25-1; CDR3 protein: CASSLGHVERAGELFF
J gene: TRBJ2-5; V gene: TRBV5-1; CDR3 protein: CASSLAVGRLEETQYF
J gene: TRBJ2-7; V gene: TRBV12-3/TRBV12-4; CDR3 protein: CASSLTGAPYEQYF
J gene: TRBJ1-1; V gene: TRBV10-3; CDR3 protein: CAISETQVNTEAFF
J gene: TRBJ1-2; V gene: TRBV6-5; CDR3 protein: CASSYRGTGDFGGYTF
J gene: TRBJ2-7; V gene: TRBV29-1; CDR3 protein: CSVDLGLAGTYEQYF
J gene: TRBJ2-5; V gene: TRBV19; CDR3 protein: CASSYRSPGETQYF
J gene: TRBJ1-5; V gene: TRBV14; CDR3 protein: CASSQGLDQPQHF
J gene: TRBJ2-7; V gene: TRBV7-8; CDR3 protein: CASSPRTSGGFGYEQYF
J gene: TRBJ2-7; V gene: TRBV9; CDR3 protein: CASSGTSGGALLVEQYF
J gene: TRBJ2-7; V gene: TRBV29-1; CDR3 protein: CSVEVPLVYEQYF
J gene: TRBJ2-7; V gene: TRBV12-5; CDR3 protein: CASAATPHEQYF
J gene: TRBJ2-1; V gene: TRBV20-1; CDR3 protein: CSARIQSNEQFF
J gene: TRBJ2-3; V gene: TRBV7-8; CDR3 protein: CASSPKIRLAGPTDTQYF
J gene: TRBJ2-7; V gene: TRBV7-9; CDR3 protein: CASSWTSGTYEQYF
J gene: TRBJ2-4; V gene: TRBV7-2; CDR3 protein: CASSLAGTAEWIQYF
J gene: TRBJ2-3; V gene: TRBV5-1; CDR3 protein: CASSPYSGTDTQYF
J gene: TRBJ2-1; V gene: TRBV12-3/TRBV12-4; CDR3 protein: CASSLWLGGYNEQFF
J gene: TRBJ2-3; V gene: TRBV11-1; CDR3 protein: CASSPLGSSFSTDTQYF
J gene: TRBJ2-1; V gene: TRBV2; CDR3 protein: CASTPRFVGNEQFF
J gene: TRBJ2-7; V gene: TRBV4-2; CDR3 protein: CASSQDVSEQYF
J gene: TRBJ2-1; V gene: TRBV18; CDR3 protein: CASSPNPGGQFF
J gene: TRBJ2-2; V gene: TRBV12-3/TRBV12-4; CDR3 protein: CASRRNSGRGGELFF
J gene: TRBJ2-7; V gene: TRBV20-1; CDR3 protein: CSARDWGKGYEQYF
J gene: TRBJ2-7; V gene: TRBV11-1; CDR3 protein: CASSSTEITSGRAGSVQYF
J gene: TRBJ1-6; V gene: TRBV12-3/TRBV12-4; CDR3 protein: CASSLAPGGNSPLHF
J gene: TRBJ2-1; V gene: TRBV20-1; CDR3 protein: CSANAWDEQFF